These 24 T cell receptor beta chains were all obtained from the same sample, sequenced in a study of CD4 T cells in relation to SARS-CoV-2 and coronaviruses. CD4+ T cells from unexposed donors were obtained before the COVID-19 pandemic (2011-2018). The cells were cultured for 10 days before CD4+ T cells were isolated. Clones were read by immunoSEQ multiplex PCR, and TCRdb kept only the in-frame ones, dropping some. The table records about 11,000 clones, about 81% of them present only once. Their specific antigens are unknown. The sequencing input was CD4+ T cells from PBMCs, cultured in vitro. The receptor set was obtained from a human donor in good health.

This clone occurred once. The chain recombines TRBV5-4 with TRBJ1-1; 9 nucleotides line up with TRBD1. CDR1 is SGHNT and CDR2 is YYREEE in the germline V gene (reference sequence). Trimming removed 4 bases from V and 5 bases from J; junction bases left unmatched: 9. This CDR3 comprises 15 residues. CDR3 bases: TGTGCCAGCAGCCCCGAACAGGGGGCTTGGACTGAAGCTTTCTTT. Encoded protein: CASSPEQGAWTEAFF.

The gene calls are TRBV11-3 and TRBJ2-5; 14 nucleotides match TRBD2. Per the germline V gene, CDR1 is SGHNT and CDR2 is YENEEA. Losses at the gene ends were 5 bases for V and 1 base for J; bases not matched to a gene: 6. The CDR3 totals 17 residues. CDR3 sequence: CASSPGLAGGFQETQYF. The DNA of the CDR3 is TGTGCCAGCAGCCCCGGACTAGCGGGGGGATTCCAAGAGACCCAGTACTTC. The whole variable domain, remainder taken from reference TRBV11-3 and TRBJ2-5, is EAGVVQSPRYKIIEKKQPVAFWCNPISGHNTLYWYLQNLGQGPELLIRYENEEAVDDSQLPKDRFSAERLKGVDSTLKIQPAELGDSAVYLCASSPGLAGGFQETQYFGPGTRLLVL.

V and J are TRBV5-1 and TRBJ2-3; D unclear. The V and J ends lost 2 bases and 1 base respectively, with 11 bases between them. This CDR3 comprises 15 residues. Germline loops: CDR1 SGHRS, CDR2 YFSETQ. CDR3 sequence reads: CASSFNVQGTDTQYF. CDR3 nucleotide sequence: TGCGCCAGCAGCTTTAACGTCCAGGGCACAGATACGCAGTATTTT.

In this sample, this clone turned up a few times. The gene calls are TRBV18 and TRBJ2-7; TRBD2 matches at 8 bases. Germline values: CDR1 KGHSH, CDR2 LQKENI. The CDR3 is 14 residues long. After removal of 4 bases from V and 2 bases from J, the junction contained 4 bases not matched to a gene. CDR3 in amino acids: CASSRTSSTYEQYF. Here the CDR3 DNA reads TGTGCCAGCTCACGGACTAGCAGCACCTACGAGCAGTACTTC.

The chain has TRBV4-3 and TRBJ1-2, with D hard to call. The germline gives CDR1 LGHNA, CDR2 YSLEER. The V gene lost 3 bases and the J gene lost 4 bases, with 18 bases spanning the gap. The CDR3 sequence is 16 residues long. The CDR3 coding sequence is TGCGCCAGCAGCCATTCCGACTCGGAAGAAAGCTATGGCTACACCTTC. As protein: CASSHSDSEESYGYTF.

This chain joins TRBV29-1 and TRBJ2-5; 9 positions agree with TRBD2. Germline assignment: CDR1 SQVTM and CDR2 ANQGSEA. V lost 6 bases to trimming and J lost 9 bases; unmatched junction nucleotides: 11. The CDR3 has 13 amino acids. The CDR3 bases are TGCAGCGTCCTTACTAGCGCGGGGGGGGCCCAGTACTTC. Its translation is CSVLTSAGGAQYF. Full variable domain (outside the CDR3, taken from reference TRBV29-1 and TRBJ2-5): SAVISQKPSRDICQRGTSLTIQCQVDSQVTMMFWYRQQPGQSLTLIATANQGSEATYESGFVIDKFPISRPNLTFSTLTVSNMSPEDSSIYLCSVLTSAGGAQYFGPGTRLLVL.

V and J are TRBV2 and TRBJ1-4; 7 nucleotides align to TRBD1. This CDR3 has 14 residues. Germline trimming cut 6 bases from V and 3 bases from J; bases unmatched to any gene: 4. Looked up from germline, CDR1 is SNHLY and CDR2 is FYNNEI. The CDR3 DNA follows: TGTGCCAGCAGCCGGGACAGCTCTAATGAAAAACTGTTTTTT. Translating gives CASSRDSSNEKLFF.

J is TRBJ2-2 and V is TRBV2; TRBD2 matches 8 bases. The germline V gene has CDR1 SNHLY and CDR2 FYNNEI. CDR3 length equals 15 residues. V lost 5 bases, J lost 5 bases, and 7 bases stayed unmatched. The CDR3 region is CASSREGLGTGELFF. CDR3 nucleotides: TGTGCCAGCAGTCGGGAGGGCCTGGGGACCGGGGAGCTGTTTTTT.

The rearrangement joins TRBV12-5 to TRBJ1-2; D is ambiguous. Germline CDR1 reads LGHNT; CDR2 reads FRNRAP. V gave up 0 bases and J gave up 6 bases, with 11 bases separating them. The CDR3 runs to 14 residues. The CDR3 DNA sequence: TGTGCTAGTGGTTTGGTATCAAATAGGGATGGCTACACCTTC. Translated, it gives CASGLVSNRDGYTF.

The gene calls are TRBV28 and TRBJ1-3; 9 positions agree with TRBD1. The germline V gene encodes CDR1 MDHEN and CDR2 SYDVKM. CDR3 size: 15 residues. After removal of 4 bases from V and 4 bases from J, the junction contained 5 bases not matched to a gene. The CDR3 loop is CASSSQGQGGNTIYF. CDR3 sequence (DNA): TGTGCCAGCAGTTCCCAGGGACAGGGCGGAAACACCATATATTTT. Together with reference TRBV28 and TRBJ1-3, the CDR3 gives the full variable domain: DVKVTQSSRYLVKRTGEKVFLECVQDMDHENMFWYRQDPGLGLRLIYFSYDVKMKEKGDIPEGYSVSREKKERFSLILESASTNQTSMYLCASSSQGQGGNTIYFGEGSWLTVV.

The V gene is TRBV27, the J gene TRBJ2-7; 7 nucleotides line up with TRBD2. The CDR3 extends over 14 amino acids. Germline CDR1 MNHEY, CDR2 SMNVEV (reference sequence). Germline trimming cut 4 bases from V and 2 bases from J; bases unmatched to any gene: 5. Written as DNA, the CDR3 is TGTGCCAGCAGTTCAGCGGGGTATGCCTACGAGCAGTACTTC. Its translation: CASSSAGYAYEQYF.

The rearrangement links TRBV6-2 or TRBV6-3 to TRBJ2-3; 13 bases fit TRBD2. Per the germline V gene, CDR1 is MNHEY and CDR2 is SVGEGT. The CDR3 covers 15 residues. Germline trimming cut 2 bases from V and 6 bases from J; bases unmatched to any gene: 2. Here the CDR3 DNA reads TGTGCCAGCAGTTACGTGGGACTAGCGGGGGATACGCAGTATTTT. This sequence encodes CASSYVGLAGDTQYF.

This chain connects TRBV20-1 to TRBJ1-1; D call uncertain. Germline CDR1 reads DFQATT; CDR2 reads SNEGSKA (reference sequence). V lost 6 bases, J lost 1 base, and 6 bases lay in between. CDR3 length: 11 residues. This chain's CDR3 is CSAGGNTEAFF. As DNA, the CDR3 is TGCAGTGCGGGAGGGAACACTGAAGCTTTCTTT.

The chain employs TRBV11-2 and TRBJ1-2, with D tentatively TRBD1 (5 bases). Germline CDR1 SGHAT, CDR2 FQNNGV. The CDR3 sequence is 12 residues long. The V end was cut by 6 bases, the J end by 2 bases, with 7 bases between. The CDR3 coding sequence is TGTGCCAGCAGTGGGGGAAACTATGGCTACACCTTC. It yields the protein CASSGGNYGYTF.

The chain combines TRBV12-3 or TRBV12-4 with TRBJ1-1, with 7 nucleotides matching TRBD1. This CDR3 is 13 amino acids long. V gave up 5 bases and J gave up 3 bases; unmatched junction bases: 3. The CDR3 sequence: CASSGTAYTEAFF. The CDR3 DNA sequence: TGTGCCAGCAGTGGGACAGCCTACACTGAAGCTTTCTTT.

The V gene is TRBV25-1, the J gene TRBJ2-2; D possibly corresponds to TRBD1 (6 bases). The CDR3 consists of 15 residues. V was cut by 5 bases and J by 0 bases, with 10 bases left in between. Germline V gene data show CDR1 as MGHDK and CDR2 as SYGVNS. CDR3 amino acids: CASSKQGTNTGELFF. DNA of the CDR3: TGTGCCAGCAGTAAGCAGGGGACGAACACCGGGGAGCTGTTTTTT.

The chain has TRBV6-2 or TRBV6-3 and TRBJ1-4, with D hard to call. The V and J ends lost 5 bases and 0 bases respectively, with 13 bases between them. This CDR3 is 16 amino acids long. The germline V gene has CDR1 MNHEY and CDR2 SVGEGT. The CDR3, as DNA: TGTGCCAGCAGTACTTCAATCAATCCAACTAATGAAAAACTGTTTTTT. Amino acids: CASSTSINPTNEKLFF.

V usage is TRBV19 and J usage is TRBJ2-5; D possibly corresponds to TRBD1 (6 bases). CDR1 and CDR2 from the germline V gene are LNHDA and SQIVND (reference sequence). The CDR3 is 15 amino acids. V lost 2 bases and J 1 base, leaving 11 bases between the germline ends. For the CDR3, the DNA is TGTGCCAGTAGTATATGGGGACACCCCCAAGAGACCCAGTACTTC. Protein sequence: CASSIWGHPQETQYF.

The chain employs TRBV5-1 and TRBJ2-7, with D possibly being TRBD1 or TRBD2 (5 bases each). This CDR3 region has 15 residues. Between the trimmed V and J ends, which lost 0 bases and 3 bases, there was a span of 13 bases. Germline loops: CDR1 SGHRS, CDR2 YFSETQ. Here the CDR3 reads CASSLAAGGGYEQYF. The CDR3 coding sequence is TGCGCCAGCAGCTTGGCGGCTGGGGGTGGCTACGAGCAGTACTTC.

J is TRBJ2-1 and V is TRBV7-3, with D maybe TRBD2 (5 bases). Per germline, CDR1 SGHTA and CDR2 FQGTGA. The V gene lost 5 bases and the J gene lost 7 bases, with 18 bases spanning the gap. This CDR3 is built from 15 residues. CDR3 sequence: CASSLTGISINEQFF. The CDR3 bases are TGTGCCAGCAGCCTCACCGGGATCTCCATTAATGAGCAGTTCTTC.

The CDR3 sequence: CASSFTSSGEQFF. CDR3 nucleotide sequence: TGCGCCAGCAGCTTCACTAGTAGTGGTGAGCAGTTCTTC. V is TRBV5-1 and J is TRBJ2-1; possibly TRBD2 for D (5 bases). The CDR3 has 13 residues. CDR1 SGHRS and CDR2 YFSETQ come from the germline V gene. With 2 bases removed from V and 9 bases from J, the gap between germline ends came to 12 bases. Based on the CDR3 plus reference TRBV5-1 and TRBJ2-1, the full variable domain is KAGVTQTPRYLIKTRGQQVTLSCSPISGHRSVSWYQQTPGQGLQFLFEYFSETQRNKGNFPGRFSGRQFSNSRSEMNVSTLELGDSALYLCASSFTSSGEQFFGPGTRLTVL.

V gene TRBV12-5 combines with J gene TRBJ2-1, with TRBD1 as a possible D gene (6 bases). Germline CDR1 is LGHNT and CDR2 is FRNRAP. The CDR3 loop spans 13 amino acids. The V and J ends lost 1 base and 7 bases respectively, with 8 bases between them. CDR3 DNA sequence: TGTGCTAGTGGTTTGGGGCAGGGGAATGAGCAGTTCTTC. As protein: CASGLGQGNEQFF.

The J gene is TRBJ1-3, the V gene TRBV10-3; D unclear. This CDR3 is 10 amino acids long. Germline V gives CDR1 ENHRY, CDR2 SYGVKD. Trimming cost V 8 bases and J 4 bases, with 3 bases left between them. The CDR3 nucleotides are TGTGCCATCGGGGGAAACACCATATATTTT. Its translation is CAIGGNTIYF.

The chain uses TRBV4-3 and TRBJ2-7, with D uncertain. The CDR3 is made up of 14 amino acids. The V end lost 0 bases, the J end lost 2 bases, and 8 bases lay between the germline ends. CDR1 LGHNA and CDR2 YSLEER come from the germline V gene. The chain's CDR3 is CASSQDRKPYEQYF. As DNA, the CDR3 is TGCGCCAGCAGCCAAGATCGTAAACCCTACGAGCAGTACTTC.